Shown below are 11 T cell receptor beta chains from a single sample sequenced in a study of blood T cell repertoires in COVID-19. Generated by immunoSEQ multiplex PCR, the TCRdb table keeps only in-frame clones and is missing some. The table records roughly 80,000 clones, about three quarters of them present only once. Sequenced input: peripheral blood. These receptor sequences come from a human donor in a cohort sampled during active COVID-19.

The V and J genes are TRBV6-5 and TRBJ2-7; 7 bases fit TRBD1. Looked up from germline, CDR1 is MNHEY and CDR2 is SVGAGI. The V and J ends lost 2 bases and 6 bases, in that order; junction bases with no gene match: 7. There are 14 residues in the CDR3. In nucleotides, the CDR3 is TGTGCCAGCAGTTACCGGCAGGGGGTACTCGAGCAGTACTTC. It encodes CASSYRQGVLEQYF.

This rearrangement joins TRBV30 to TRBJ2-7; TRBD2 agrees at 7 bases. The V segment lost 2 bases and the J segment 6 bases; nucleotides outside the gene matches: 7. This CDR3 region has 13 residues. Germline assignment: CDR1 GTSNPN and CDR2 SVGIG (reference sequence). CDR3 protein: CAWSPNTGGEQYF. CDR3 sequence (DNA): TGTGCCTGGAGTCCCAACACGGGGGGCGAGCAGTACTTC.

The V call is TRBV6-2 or TRBV6-3, the J call TRBJ2-7, with D possibly TRBD2 on 7 matching bases. Trimming took off 0 bases at V and 0 bases at J, with 12 bases between the two ends. From germline, CDR1 is MNHEY and CDR2 SVGEGT. The CDR3 totals 16 residues. CDR3 nucleotide sequence: TGTGCCAGCAGTTACTCGACGGGGGGCTACTCCTACGAGCAGTACTTC. Amino acids: CASSYSTGGYSYEQYF.

The chain recombines TRBV18 with TRBJ2-7; weak D call: TRBD1 (6 bases). The CDR3 has 14 amino acids. CDR1 KGHSH and CDR2 LQKENI come from the germline V gene. With 3 bases removed from V and 3 bases from J, the gap between germline ends came to 12 bases. This chain's CDR3 is CASSPDRTGYEQYF. CDR3 nucleotides: TGTGCCAGCTCACCGGACAGAACGGGCTACGAGCAGTACTTC.

The genes are TRBV15 and TRBJ1-4, with 7 bases fitting TRBD1. The CDR3 runs 15 residues. Germline V gene sequence: CDR1 LNHNV, CDR2 YYDKDF (reference sequence). V was clipped by 3 bases and J by 4 bases; unmatched bases: 5. The CDR3: CATSSLGQYNEKLFF. Written as DNA, the CDR3 is TGTGCCACCAGCAGTCTGGGACAGTATAATGAAAAACTGTTTTTT.

This clone came up once. This sequence joins TRBV6-2 or TRBV6-3 and TRBJ2-5; D might be TRBD2 (5 bases). Trimming shortened V by 2 bases and J by 5 bases, and 9 bases separated the two germline ends. CDR1 MNHEY and CDR2 SVGEGT come from the germline V gene. The CDR3 consists of 13 residues. The CDR3: CASSYGGVETQYF. The CDR3, as DNA: TGTGCCAGCAGTTACGGAGGAGTGGAGACCCAGTACTTC.

V usage is TRBV7-8 and J usage is TRBJ1-5; 9 bases align to TRBD1. Germline CDR1 reads SGHVS; CDR2 reads FQNEAQ. The CDR3 is made up of 16 amino acids. V lost 1 base, J lost 4 bases, and 5 bases stayed unmatched. The CDR3 region has the DNA TGTGCCAGCAGCTTAGGGACAGGGGAAAGGAATCAGCCCCAGCATTTT. Protein: CASSLGTGERNQPQHF.

The chain recombines TRBV11-2 with TRBJ2-7; TRBD1 matches 7 bases. Germline lookup yields CDR1 SGHAT and CDR2 FQNNGV. V lost 6 bases and J lost 2; bases outside the gene matches: 10. The CDR3 runs 15 residues. The CDR3 sequence is CASRSTGTVPYEQYF. The CDR3 region has the DNA TGTGCCAGCAGGTCTACCGGGACAGTACCCTACGAGCAGTACTTC.

The J gene is TRBJ1-4, the V gene TRBV5-8, with a tentative D call TRBD1 (5 bases). Trimming cost V 0 bases and J 10 bases, with 13 bases left between them. CDR1 is SGHTS and CDR2 is YDEGEE in the germline V gene. The CDR3 length is 14 residues. CDR3 sequence: CASSLDAGPRKLFF. CDR3 sequence (DNA): TGTGCCAGCAGCTTGGATGCAGGGCCCAGAAAACTGTTTTTT.

This clone was recorded a few times. The V call is TRBV14, the J call TRBJ1-2, with 8 bases identical to TRBD1. Germline V gene lookup returns CDR1 SGHDN and CDR2 FVKESK. This CDR3 has 14 amino acids. V lost 9 bases, J lost 3 bases, and 9 bases stayed unmatched. Written as DNA, the CDR3 is TGTGCCAGGCCAAAACAGGGACAGGACTATGGCTACACCTTC. Protein product: CARPKQGQDYGYTF.

CDR3 region: CASSKQEHYGYTF. The CDR3 region has the DNA TGTGCCAGCAGCAAACAGGAGCACTATGGCTACACCTTC. The V call is TRBV7-2, the J call TRBJ1-2; TRBD1 might be the D (5 bases). The CDR3 is 13 residues long. The germline CDR1 and CDR2 sequences are SGHTA and FQGNSA. V was pared by 5 bases and J by 3 bases, with 10 bases between.